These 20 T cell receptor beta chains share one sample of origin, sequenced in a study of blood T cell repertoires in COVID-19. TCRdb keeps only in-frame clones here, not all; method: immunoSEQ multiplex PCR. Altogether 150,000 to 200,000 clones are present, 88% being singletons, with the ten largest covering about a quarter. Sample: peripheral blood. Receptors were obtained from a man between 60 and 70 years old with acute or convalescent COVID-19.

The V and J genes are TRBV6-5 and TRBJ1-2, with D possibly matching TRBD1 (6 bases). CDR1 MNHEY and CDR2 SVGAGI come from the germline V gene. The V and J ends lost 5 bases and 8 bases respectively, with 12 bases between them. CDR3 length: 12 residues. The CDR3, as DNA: TGTGCCAGCAGTAGAGAGGGGGAAGGCTACACCTTC. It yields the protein CASSREGEGYTF.

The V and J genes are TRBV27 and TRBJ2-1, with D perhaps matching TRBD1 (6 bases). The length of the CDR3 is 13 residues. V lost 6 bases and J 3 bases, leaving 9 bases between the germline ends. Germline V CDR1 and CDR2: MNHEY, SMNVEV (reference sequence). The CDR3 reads CASSWTDYNEQFF. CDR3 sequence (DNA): TGTGCCAGCAGCTGGACAGACTACAATGAGCAGTTCTTC.

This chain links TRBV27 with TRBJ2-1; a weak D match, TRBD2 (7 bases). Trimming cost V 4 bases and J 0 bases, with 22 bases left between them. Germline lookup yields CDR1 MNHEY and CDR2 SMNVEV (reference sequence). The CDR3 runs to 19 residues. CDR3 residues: CASSSDSRGGGSSYNEQFF. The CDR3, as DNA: TGTGCCAGCAGTTCAGACTCAAGAGGGGGGGGAAGCTCCTACAATGAGCAGTTCTTC.

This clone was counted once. The CDR3, as DNA: TGTGCCAGCAGCTTAAGGCTAGCGGGACTACCAGATACGCAGTATTTT. Encoded protein: CASSLRLAGLPDTQYF. The V gene is TRBV7-2, the J gene TRBJ2-3; 9 bases are shared with TRBD2. V was pared by 2 bases and J by 4 bases, with 7 bases of the junction left unmatched. This CDR3 is 16 amino acids long. Germline V gene sequence: CDR1 SGHTA, CDR2 FQGNSA.

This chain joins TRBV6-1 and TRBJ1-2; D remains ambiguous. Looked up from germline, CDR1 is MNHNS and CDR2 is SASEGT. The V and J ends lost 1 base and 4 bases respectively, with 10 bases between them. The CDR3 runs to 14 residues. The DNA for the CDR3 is TGTGCCAGCAGTGAAGGAGGTGGAGGCTATGGCTACACCTTC. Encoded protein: CASSEGGGGYGYTF.

Here the CDR3 reads CASSLTSVNTEAFF. DNA of the CDR3: TGTGCCAGCAGCTTAACGTCAGTGAACACTGAAGCTTTCTTT. The chain has TRBV7-3 and TRBJ1-1, with D unclear. Trimming cost V 0 bases and J 0 bases, with 5 bases left between them. Germline V CDR1 and CDR2: SGHTA, FQGTGA. The CDR3 spans 14 residues. Full variable domain (rest looked up from reference TRBV7-3 and TRBJ1-1): GAGVSQTPSNKVTEKGKYVELRCDPISGHTALYWYRQSLGQGPEFLIYFQGTGAADDSGLPNDRFFAVRPEGSVSTLKIQRTERGDSAVYLCASSLTSVNTEAFFGQGTRLTVV.

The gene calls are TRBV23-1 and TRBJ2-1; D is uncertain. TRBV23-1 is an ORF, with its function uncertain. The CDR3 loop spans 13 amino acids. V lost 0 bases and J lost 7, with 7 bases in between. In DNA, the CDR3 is TGCGCCAGCAGTCAATCCTGCAGAAATGAGCAGTTCTTC. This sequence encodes CASSQSCRNEQFF.

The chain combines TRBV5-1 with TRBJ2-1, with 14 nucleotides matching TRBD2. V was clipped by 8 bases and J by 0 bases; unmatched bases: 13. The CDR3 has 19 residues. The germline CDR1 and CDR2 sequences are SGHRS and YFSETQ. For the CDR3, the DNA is TGCGCCAGTAGGGGTGCGGGACTAGCGGGAGTGTCCTCCTACAATGAGCAGTTCTTC. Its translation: CASRGAGLAGVSSYNEQFF.

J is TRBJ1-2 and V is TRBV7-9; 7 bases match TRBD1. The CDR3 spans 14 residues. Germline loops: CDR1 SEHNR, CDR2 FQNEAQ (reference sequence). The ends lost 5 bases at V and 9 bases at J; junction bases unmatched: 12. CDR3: CASSPYTGDGSYTF. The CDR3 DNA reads TGTGCCAGCAGCCCTTACACAGGGGATGGAAGCTACACCTTC. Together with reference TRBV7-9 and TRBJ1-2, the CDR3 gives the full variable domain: DTGVSQNPRHKITKRGQNVTFRCDPISEHNRLYWYRQTLGQGPEFLTYFQNEAQLEKSRLLSDRFSAERPKGSFSTLEIQRTEQGDSAMYLCASSPYTGDGSYTFGSGTRLTVV.

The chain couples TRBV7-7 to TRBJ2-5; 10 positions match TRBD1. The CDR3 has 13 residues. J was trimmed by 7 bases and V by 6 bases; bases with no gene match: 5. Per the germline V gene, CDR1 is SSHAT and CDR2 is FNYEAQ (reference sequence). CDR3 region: CASSPTGGATQYF. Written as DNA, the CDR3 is TGTGCCAGCAGTCCGACAGGGGGCGCGACCCAGTACTTC.

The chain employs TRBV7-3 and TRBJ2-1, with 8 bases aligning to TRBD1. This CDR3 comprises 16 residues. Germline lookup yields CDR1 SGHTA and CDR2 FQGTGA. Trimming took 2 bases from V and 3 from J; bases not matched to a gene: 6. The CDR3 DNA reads TGTGCCAGCAGCTTAGGAGCCGGACAGGGCTACAATGAGCAGTTCTTC. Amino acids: CASSLGAGQGYNEQFF.

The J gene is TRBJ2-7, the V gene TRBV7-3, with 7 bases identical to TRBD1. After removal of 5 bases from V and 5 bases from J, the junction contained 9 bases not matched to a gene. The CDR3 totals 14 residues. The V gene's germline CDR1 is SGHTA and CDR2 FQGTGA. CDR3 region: CASSPYDRANEQYV. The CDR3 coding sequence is TGTGCCAGCAGCCCGTATGACAGGGCCAACGAGCAGTACGTC.

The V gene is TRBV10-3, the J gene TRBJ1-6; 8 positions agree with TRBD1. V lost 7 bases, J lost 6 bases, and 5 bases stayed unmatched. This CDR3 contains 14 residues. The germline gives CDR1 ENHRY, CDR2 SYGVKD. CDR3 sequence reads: CAIKDTGGNSPLHF. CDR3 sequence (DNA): TGTGCCATCAAAGACACAGGGGGTAATTCACCCCTCCACTTT.

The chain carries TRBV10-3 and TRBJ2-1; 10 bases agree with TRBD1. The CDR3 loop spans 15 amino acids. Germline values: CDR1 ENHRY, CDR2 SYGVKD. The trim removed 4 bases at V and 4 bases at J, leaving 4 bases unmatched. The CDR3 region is CAISAGTGVYNEQFF. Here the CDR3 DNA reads TGTGCCATCAGTGCCGGGACAGGGGTATACAATGAGCAGTTCTTC.

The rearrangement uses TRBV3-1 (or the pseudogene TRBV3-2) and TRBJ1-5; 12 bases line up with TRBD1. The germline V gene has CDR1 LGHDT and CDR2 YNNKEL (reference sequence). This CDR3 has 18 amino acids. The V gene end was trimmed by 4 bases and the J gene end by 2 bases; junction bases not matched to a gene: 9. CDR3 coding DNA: TGTGCCAGCAGCCCGTCCCGGGACAGGGGGCGCGGCAATCAGCCCCAGCATTTT. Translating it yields CASSPSRDRGRGNQPQHF.

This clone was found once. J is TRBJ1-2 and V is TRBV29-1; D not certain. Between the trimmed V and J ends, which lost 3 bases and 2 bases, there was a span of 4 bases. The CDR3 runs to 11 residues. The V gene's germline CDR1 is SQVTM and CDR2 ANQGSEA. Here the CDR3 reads CSVDENYGYTF. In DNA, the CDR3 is TGCAGCGTTGATGAGAACTATGGCTACACCTTC.

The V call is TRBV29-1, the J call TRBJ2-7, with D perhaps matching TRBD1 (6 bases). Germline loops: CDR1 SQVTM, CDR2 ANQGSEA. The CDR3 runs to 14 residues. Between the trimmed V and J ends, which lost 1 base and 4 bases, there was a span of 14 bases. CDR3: CSVEAGRGSYEQYF. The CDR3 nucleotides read TGCAGCGTTGAAGCGGGCAGGGGTTCTTACGAGCAGTACTTC.

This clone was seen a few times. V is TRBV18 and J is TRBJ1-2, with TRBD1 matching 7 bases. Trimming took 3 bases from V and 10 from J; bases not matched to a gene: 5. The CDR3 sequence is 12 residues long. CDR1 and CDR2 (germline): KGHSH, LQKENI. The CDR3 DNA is TGTGCCAGCTCACCCGACAGGGTTGTCTACACCTTC. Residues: CASSPDRVVYTF.

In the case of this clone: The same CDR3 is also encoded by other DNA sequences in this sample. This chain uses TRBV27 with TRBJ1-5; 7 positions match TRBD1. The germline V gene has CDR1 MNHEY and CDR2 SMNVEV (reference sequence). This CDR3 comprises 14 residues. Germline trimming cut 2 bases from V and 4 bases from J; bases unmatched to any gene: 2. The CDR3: CASSLSRGNQPQHF. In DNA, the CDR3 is TGTGCCAGCAGTTTAAGCAGGGGGAATCAGCCCCAGCATTTT.

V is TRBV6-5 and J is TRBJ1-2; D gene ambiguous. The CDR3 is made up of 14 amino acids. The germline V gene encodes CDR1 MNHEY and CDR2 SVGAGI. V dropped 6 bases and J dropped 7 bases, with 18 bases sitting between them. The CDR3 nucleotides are TGTGCCAGCAGCCCCTCGCCGCGCGGAGGTGGCTACACCTTC. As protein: CASSPSPRGGGYTF.